Below, 10 T cell receptor beta chains from the same sample are listed, as sequenced in a study of control samples from healthy donors and cancer patients. Sequencing used immunoSEQ multiplex PCR; TCRdb keeps in-frame clones, though not all of them. The sample lists 96,000 or so clones; 85% to 95% were seen once. Sequencing input: blood. The receptors here all came from a man between 18 and 35 years old in good health.

This chain connects TRBV27 to TRBJ1-2, with TRBD1 as a possible D gene (5 bases). The CDR3 contains 12 residues. Germline assignment: CDR1 MNHEY and CDR2 SMNVEV (reference sequence). Trimming took 6 bases from V and 4 from J, leaving 9 bases between them. CDR3 region: CASRGVLYGYTF. In DNA, the CDR3 is TGTGCCAGCAGGGGGGTTCTCTATGGCTACACCTTC.

The V and J genes are TRBV27 and TRBJ1-2; D call uncertain. This CDR3 is built from 13 residues. Deletions cut 0 bases from V and 4 bases from J, with 6 bases between. The germline V gene encodes CDR1 MNHEY and CDR2 SMNVEV (reference sequence). The CDR3 DNA reads as TGTGCCAGCAGTTTATCGAACGGCTATGGCTACACCTTC. Translation: CASSLSNGYGYTF.

J is TRBJ2-2 and V is TRBV9; TRBD2 agrees at 10 bases. Germline trimming cut 3 bases from V and 7 bases from J; bases unmatched to any gene: 6. Germline lookup yields CDR1 SGDLS and CDR2 YYNGEE. The CDR3 has 15 residues. CDR3 residues: CASSGLAGEGGELFF. The CDR3 DNA is TGTGCCAGCAGCGGTCTAGCGGGAGAAGGCGGGGAGCTGTTTTTT.

The V gene is TRBV28, the J gene TRBJ1-1; D not certain. The CDR3 contains 13 residues. Between the trimmed V and J ends, which lost 6 bases and 3 bases, there was a span of 11 bases. In germline, CDR1 is MDHEN, CDR2 SYDVKM. CDR3 coding DNA: TGTGCCAGCAGAAGGGCGACCCACACTGAAGCTTTCTTT. It is translated as CASRRATHTEAFF. The full variable domain, in which reference TRBV28 and TRBJ1-1 provide the parts outside the CDR3, is DVKVTQSSRYLVKRTGEKVFLECVQDMDHENMFWYRQDPGLGLRLIYFSYDVKMKEKGDIPEGYSVSREKKERFSLILESASTNQTSMYLCASRRATHTEAFFGQGTRLTVV.

The rearrangement links TRBV7-3 to TRBJ2-1, with D perhaps TRBD2 (6 bases). CDR3 length equals 12 residues. From germline, CDR1 is SGHTA and CDR2 FQGTGA. Trimming stripped 5 bases from V and 9 bases from J, with 11 bases between. This chain's CDR3 is CASSQIGGEQFF. DNA of the CDR3: TGTGCCAGCAGCCAGATCGGGGGTGAGCAGTTCTTC.

V and J are TRBV4-1 and TRBJ1-1; TRBD1 might be the D (5 bases). Germline assignment: CDR1 MGHRA and CDR2 YSYEKL. This CDR3 is 13 amino acids long. V was trimmed by 6 bases and J by 8 bases, leaving 16 bases between them. The CDR3 loop is CASRPWGGIEAFF. CDR3 nucleotide sequence: TGCGCCAGCAGACCCTGGGGGGGGATAGAAGCTTTCTTT.

This clone was counted once. V usage is TRBV2 and J usage is TRBJ2-5; unclear D gene. Germline CDR1 SNHLY, CDR2 FYNNEI. V dropped 7 bases and J dropped 5 bases, with 17 bases sitting between them. This CDR3 spans 14 amino acids. The DNA of the CDR3 is TGTGCCAGCACCTCTAATCGGGCGCCCGAGACCCAGTACTTC. This encodes CASTSNRAPETQYF.

The rearrangement joins TRBV19 to TRBJ1-5; 10 nucleotides agree with TRBD1. V dropped 4 bases and J dropped 1; count of bases not matched to a gene: 1. The CDR3 is made up of 15 amino acids. Germline-derived CDR1 and CDR2 are LNHDA and SQIVND (reference sequence). The CDR3 sequence: CASSRTGGSNQPQHF. CDR3 nucleotide sequence: TGTGCCAGTAGTAGGACAGGGGGAAGCAATCAGCCCCAGCATTTT.

The J gene is TRBJ1-1, the V gene TRBV30; D ambiguous. The V gene's germline CDR1 is GTSNPN and CDR2 SVGIG (reference sequence). Deletions cut 0 bases from V and 3 bases from J, with 8 bases between. CDR3 length equals 13 residues. The CDR3 region is CAWSVDVYTEAFF. The CDR3 DNA reads TGTGCCTGGAGTGTAGATGTTTACACTGAAGCTTTCTTT.

The chain is built from TRBV24-1 and TRBJ2-5, with 10 bases aligning to TRBD1. The germline V gene has CDR1 KGHDR and CDR2 SFDVKD. J lost 4 bases, V lost 1 base, and 8 bases had no gene match. This CDR3 is 17 amino acids long. CDR3 amino acids: CATSDFPGQGRGETQYF. In DNA, the CDR3 is TGTGCCACCAGTGATTTCCCGGGACAGGGGAGAGGAGAGACCCAGTACTTC.